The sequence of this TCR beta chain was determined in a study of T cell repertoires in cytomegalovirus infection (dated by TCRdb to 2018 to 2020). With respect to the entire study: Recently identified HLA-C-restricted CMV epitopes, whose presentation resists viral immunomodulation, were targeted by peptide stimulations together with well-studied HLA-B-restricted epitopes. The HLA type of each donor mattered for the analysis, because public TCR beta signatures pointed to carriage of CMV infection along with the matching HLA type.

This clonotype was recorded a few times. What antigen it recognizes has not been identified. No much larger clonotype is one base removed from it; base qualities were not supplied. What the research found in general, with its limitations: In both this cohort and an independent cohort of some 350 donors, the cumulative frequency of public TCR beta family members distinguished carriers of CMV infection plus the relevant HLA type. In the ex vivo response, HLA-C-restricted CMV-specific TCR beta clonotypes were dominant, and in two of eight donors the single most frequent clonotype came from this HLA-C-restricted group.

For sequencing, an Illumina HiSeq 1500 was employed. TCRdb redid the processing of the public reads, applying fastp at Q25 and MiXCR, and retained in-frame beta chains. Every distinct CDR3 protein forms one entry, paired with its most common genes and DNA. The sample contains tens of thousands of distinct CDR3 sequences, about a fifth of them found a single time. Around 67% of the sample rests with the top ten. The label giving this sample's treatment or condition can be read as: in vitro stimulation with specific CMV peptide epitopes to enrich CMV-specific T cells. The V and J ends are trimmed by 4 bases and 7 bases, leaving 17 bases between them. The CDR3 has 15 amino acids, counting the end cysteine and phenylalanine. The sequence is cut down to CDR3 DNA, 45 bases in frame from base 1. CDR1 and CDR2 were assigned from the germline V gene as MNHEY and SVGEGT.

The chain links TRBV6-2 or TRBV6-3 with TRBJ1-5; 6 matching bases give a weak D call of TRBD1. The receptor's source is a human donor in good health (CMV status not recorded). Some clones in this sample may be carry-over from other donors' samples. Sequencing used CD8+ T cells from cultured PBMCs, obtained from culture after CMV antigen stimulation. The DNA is TGTGCCAGCAGTTCCTCTCACAGGGCAGGGCAGCCCCAGCATTTT. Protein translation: CASSSSHRAGQPQHF.